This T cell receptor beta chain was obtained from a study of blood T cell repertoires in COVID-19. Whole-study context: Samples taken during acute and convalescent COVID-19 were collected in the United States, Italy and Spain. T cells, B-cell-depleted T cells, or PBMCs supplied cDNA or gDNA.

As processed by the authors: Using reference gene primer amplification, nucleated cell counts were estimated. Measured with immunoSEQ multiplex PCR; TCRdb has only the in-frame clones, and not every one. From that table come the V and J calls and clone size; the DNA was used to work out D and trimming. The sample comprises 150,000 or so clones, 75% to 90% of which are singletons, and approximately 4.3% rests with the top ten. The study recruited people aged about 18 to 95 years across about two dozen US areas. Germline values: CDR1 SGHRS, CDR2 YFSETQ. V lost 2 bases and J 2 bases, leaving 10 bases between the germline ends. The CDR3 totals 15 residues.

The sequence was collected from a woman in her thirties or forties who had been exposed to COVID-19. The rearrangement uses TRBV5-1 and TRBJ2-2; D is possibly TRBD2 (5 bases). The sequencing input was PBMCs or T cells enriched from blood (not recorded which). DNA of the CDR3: TGCGCCAGCAGCTTAGCGGTTTCAAACACCGGGGAGCTGTTTTTT. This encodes CASSLAVSNTGELFF.